The 17 T cell receptor beta chains in this list originate from one sample, sequenced in a study of blood T cell repertoires in COVID-19. Measured with immunoSEQ multiplex PCR; TCRdb has only the in-frame clones, and not every one. Altogether roughly 150,000 clones are present, 80% being singletons, with the ten largest covering roughly 0.52%. Input material: peripheral blood. All receptors come from a man in his 60s with acute or convalescent COVID-19.

The genes are TRBV3-1 (or the pseudogene TRBV3-2) and TRBJ2-4; D might be TRBD2 (5 bases). The V gene lost 3 bases and the J gene lost 5 bases, with 5 bases spanning the gap. The CDR3 has 12 residues. CDR1 LGHDT and CDR2 YNNKEL come from the germline V gene (reference sequence). This chain's CDR3 is CASSHGENIQYF. The CDR3, as DNA: TGTGCCAGCAGCCACGGGGAAAACATTCAGTACTTC.

This chain uses TRBV19 with TRBJ2-7; 8 bases line up with TRBD1. The germline gives CDR1 LNHDA, CDR2 SQIVND (reference sequence). After removal of 5 bases from V and 2 bases from J, the junction contained 5 bases not matched to a gene. This CDR3 is built from 14 residues. CDR3 amino acids: CASSPRGQAYEQYF. CDR3 bases: TGTGCCAGTAGTCCCCGGGGACAGGCCTACGAGCAGTACTTC.

The chain employs TRBV19 and TRBJ2-7, with 7 bases fitting TRBD1. From germline, CDR1 is LNHDA and CDR2 SQIVND (reference sequence). Unmatched junction bases numbered 3, after V lost 3 bases and J lost 1 base. The CDR3 consists of 14 residues. CDR3 DNA: TGTGCCAGTAGTATGTGGGGACAGTCCTACGAGCAGTACTTC. Translating gives CASSMWGQSYEQYF.

The chain couples TRBV2 to TRBJ2-2; D is uncertain. Germline loops: CDR1 SNHLY, CDR2 FYNNEI. This CDR3 has 13 residues. The V end lost 3 bases, the J end lost 8 bases, and 10 bases lay between the germline ends. The CDR3 region is CASSDNPSGELFF. In DNA form, the CDR3 reads TGTGCCAGCAGTGATAACCCGAGTGGGGAGCTGTTTTTT.

This clone was detected only a few times. The rearrangement joins TRBV6-5 to TRBJ1-2; 8 bases are shared with TRBD1. The CDR3 has 13 residues. J was trimmed by 6 bases and V by 7 bases; bases with no gene match: 7. Germline V gene lookup returns CDR1 MNHEY and CDR2 SVGAGI. The CDR3 sequence: CASTDRGLDGYTF. The CDR3 DNA reads as TGTGCCAGCACCGACAGGGGCTTAGATGGCTACACCTTC.

The J gene is TRBJ2-3, the V gene TRBV5-4, with no clear D. CDR1 is SGHNT, CDR2 YYREEE, per germline (reference sequence). The V end lost 0 bases, the J end lost 0 bases, and 5 bases lay between the germline ends. This CDR3 has 14 residues. The CDR3 DNA is TGTGCCAGCAGCTTGGTCTCTAGCACAGATACGCAGTATTTT. The encoded protein is CASSLVSSTDTQYF.

The V gene is TRBV5-1, the J gene TRBJ1-6; 10 positions match TRBD1. CDR1 is SGHRS, CDR2 YFSETQ, per germline. There are 16 residues in the CDR3. Trimming removed 4 bases from V and 6 bases from J; junction bases left unmatched: 7. The CDR3 sequence is CASSRLGDRGNSPLHF. DNA for the CDR3: TGCGCCAGCAGCCGGCTCGGGGACAGGGGTAATTCACCCCTCCACTTT.

V is TRBV6-5 and J is TRBJ1-2, with 8 bases that match TRBD1. J was trimmed by 8 bases and V by 6 bases; bases with no gene match: 5. The length of the CDR3 is 12 residues. Looked up from germline, CDR1 is MNHEY and CDR2 is SVGAGI. CDR3 bases: TGTGCCAGCAGCCGCGGACAGGGAGGCTACACCTTC. It translates to CASSRGQGGYTF.

J is TRBJ2-1 and V is TRBV28, with 11 bases that match TRBD2. Trimming cost V 2 bases and J 5 bases; bases outside gene matches: 8. CDR1 and CDR2 from the germline V gene are MDHEN and SYDVKM. This CDR3 contains 17 residues. The CDR3 protein is CASSLGNSGRANNEQFF. CDR3 DNA: TGTGCCAGCAGTTTAGGAAATAGCGGGAGGGCTAACAATGAGCAGTTCTTC. The variable domain in full, with the rest retrieved from reference TRBV28 and TRBJ2-1, is DVKVTQSSRYLVKRTGEKVFLECVQDMDHENMFWYRQDPGLGLRLIYFSYDVKMKEKGDIPEGYSVSREKKERFSLILESASTNQTSMYLCASSLGNSGRANNEQFFGPGTRLTVL.

The rearrangement uses TRBV27 and TRBJ2-7, with TRBD1 identical over 9 bases. The CDR3 contains 13 residues. Germline-derived CDR1 and CDR2 are MNHEY and SMNVEV (reference sequence). Unmatched junction bases numbered 6, after V lost 5 bases and J lost 7 bases. CDR3 loop: CASSTLTGGEQYF. The CDR3 bases are TGTGCCAGCAGTACCCTGACAGGGGGTGAGCAGTACTTC.

This chain uses TRBV4-1 with TRBJ1-2; D is ambiguous. Trimming stripped 0 bases from V and 3 bases from J, with 14 bases between. The CDR3 extends over 16 amino acids. The germline V gene encodes CDR1 MGHRA and CDR2 YSYEKL. CDR3 DNA: TGCGCCAGCAGCCAAGATGAGGGTCAGCCGGACTATGGCTACACCTTC. It specifies CASSQDEGQPDYGYTF.

The chain has TRBV7-9 and TRBJ2-1; the D is unclear. Germline V gene data show CDR1 as SEHNR and CDR2 as FQNEAQ (reference sequence). CDR3 length equals 14 residues. V was shortened by 3 bases and J by 10 bases, with 16 bases between the two germline ends. The chain's CDR3 is CASSFYPPKLEQFF. The CDR3 nucleotides are TGTGCCAGCAGCTTCTATCCACCCAAACTGGAGCAGTTCTTC.

The chain couples TRBV5-5 to TRBJ1-5, with D possibly being TRBD1 (6 bases). Deletions cut 4 bases from V and 2 bases from J, with 10 bases between. The germline gives CDR1 SGHKS, CDR2 YYEKEE (reference sequence). There are 14 residues in the CDR3. Written as DNA, the CDR3 is TGTGCCAGCAGCGATTCAGGGGGCAATCAGCCCCAGCATTTT. Its protein is CASSDSGGNQPQHF.

The genes are TRBV19 and TRBJ2-7, with D possibly matching TRBD2 (5 bases). CDR1 and CDR2 from the germline V gene are LNHDA and SQIVND (reference sequence). The CDR3 spans 13 residues. V was shortened by 1 base and J by 6 bases, with 10 bases between the two germline ends. CDR3 protein: CASSIVTGTEQYF. CDR3 DNA: TGTGCCAGTAGTATAGTGACGGGAACCGAGCAGTACTTC. The full variable domain, rest sourced from reference TRBV19 and TRBJ2-7, is DGGITQSPKYLFRKEGQNVTLSCEQNLNHDAMYWYRQDPGQGLRLIYYSQIVNDFQKGDIAEGYSVSREKKESFPLTVTSAQKNPTAFYLCASSIVTGTEQYFGPGTRLTVT.

V gene TRBV27 combines with J gene TRBJ2-7, with 11 nucleotides matching TRBD2. This CDR3 has 13 residues. The germline gives CDR1 MNHEY, CDR2 SMNVEV (reference sequence). The V gene end was trimmed by 6 bases and the J gene end by 3 bases; junction bases not matched to a gene: 1. CDR3 DNA sequence: TGTGCCAGCAGGCTAGCGGGGGGCTACGAGCAGTACTTC. Amino acids: CASRLAGGYEQYF.

This chain connects TRBV5-1 to TRBJ1-6; TRBD1 matches at 9 bases. Germline CDR1 is SGHRS and CDR2 is YFSETQ. CDR3 length equals 16 residues. Losses at the gene ends were 4 bases for V and 6 bases for J; bases not matched to a gene: 8. The CDR3, as DNA: TGCGCCAGCAGCCCGGGACAGGGCACGGGTAATTCACCCCTCCACTTT. This encodes CASSPGQGTGNSPLHF.

The genes are TRBV6-5 and TRBJ2-5; 10 bases map to TRBD2. Looked up from germline, CDR1 is MNHEY and CDR2 is SVGAGI. The CDR3 extends over 14 amino acids. Unmatched junction bases numbered 3, after V lost 7 bases and J lost 1 base. The CDR3 nucleotides are TGTGCCAGCAAGGCTAGCGGGGGCCAAGAGACCCAGTACTTC. Its translation: CASKASGGQETQYF.